This T cell receptor beta chain was obtained from a study of OX40 agonist ivuxolimab in advanced cancers. This CDR3 contains 16 residues. Losses at the gene ends were 0 bases for V and 0 bases for J; bases not matched to a gene: 4. Germline CDR1 SGHNT, CDR2 YYREEE (reference sequence). Produced via immunoSEQ multiplex PCR; TCRdb's table is partial and in-frame only. Here the sample spans tens of thousands of clones, 80% to 90% being singletons. This receptor was identified in an adult with an advanced solid tumor such as melanoma, head and neck, liver or kidney cancer. This sample comprised CD4+ or CD8+ T cells sorted from blood, obtained in a trial of the OX40 agonist ivuxolimab. V gene TRBV5-4 combines with J gene TRBJ2-3; 7 bases map to TRBD2. DNA for the CDR3: TGTGCCAGCAGCTTGGCAGCGGGAATGAGCACAGATACGCAGTATTTT. It codes for CASSLAAGMSTDTQYF. Combining the CDR3 with reference TRBV5-4 and TRBJ2-3 gives the whole variable domain ETGVTQSPTHLIKTRGQQVTLRCSSQSGHNTVSWYQQALGQGPQFIFQYYREEENGRGNFPPRFSGLQFPNYSSELNVNALELDDSALYLCASSLAAGMSTDTQYFGPGTRLTVL.